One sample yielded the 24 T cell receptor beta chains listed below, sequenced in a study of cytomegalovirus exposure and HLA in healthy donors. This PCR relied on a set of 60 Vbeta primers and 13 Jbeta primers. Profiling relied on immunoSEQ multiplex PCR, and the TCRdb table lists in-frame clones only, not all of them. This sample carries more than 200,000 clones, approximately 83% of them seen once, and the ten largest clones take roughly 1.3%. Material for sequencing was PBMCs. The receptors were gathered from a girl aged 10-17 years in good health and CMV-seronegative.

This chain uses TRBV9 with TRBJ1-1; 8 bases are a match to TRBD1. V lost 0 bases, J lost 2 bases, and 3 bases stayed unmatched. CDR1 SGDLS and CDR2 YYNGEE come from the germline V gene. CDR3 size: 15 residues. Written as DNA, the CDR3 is TGTGCCAGCAGCGTAGATACAGGGGGAAACACTGAAGCTTTCTTT. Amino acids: CASSVDTGGNTEAFF.

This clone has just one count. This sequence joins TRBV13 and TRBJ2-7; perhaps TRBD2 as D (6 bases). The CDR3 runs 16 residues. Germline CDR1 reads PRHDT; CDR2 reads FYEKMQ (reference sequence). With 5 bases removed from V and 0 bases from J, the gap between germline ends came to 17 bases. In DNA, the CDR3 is TGTGCCAGCAGCCCATGGGGACTCGGAAACTCCTACGAGCAGTACTTC. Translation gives CASSPWGLGNSYEQYF.

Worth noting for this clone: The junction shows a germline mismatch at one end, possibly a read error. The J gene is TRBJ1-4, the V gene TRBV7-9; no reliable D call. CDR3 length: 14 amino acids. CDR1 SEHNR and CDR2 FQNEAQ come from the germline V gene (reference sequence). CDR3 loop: CSSSLTESNEKLFF. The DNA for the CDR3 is TGTTCCAGCAGCTTAACAGAAAGTAATGAAAAACTGTTTTTT. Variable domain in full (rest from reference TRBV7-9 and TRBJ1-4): DTGVSQNPRHKITKRGQNVTFRCDPISEHNRLYWYRQTLGQGPEFLTYFQNEAQLEKSRLLSDRFSAERPKGSFSTLEIQRTEQGDSAMYLCSSSLTESNEKLFFGSGTQLSVL.

CDR3 sequence (DNA): TGTGCCAGCAGTGAACGGGCCGGGGGCACAGATACGCAGTATTTT. Protein: CASSERAGGTDTQYF. The chain links TRBV2 to TRBJ2-3; TRBD2 is a possible D gene (5 bases). V was shortened by 2 bases and J by 1 base, with 10 bases between the two germline ends. The CDR3 is made up of 15 amino acids. Germline values: CDR1 SNHLY, CDR2 FYNNEI.

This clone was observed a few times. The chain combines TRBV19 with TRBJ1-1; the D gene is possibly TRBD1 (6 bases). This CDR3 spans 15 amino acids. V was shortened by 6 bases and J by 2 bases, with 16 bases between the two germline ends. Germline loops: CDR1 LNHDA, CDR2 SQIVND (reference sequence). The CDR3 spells CASRTGQTFNTEAFF. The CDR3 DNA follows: TGTGCCAGTAGGACAGGACAGACCTTCAACACTGAAGCTTTCTTT.

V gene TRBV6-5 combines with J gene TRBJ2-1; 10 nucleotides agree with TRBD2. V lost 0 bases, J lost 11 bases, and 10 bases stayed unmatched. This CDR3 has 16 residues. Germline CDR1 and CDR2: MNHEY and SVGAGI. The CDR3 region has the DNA TGTGCCAGCAGTTACTCGCTAAGCGGGGGGGGATTAAAGCAGTTCTTC. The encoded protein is CASSYSLSGGGLKQFF.

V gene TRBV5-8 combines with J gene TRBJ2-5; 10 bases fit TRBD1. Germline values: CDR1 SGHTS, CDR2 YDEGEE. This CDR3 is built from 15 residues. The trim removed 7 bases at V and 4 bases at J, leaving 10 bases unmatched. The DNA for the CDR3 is TGTGCCAGCGGACCGGGGACAGGGGAACGAGAGACCCAGTACTTC. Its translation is CASGPGTGERETQYF.

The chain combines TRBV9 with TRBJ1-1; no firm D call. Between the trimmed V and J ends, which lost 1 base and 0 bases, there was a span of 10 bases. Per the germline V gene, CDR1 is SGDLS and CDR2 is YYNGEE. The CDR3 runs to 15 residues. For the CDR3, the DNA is TGTGCCAGCAGCGTATCGAGTCTCATGAACACTGAAGCTTTCTTT. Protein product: CASSVSSLMNTEAFF.

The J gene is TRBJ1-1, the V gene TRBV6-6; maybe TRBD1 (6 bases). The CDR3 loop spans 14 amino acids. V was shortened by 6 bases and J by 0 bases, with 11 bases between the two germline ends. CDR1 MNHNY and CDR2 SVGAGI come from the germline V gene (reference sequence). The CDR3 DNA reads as TGTGCCAGCAGCCTCACAGGGATGAACACTGAAGCTTTCTTT. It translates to CASSLTGMNTEAFF.

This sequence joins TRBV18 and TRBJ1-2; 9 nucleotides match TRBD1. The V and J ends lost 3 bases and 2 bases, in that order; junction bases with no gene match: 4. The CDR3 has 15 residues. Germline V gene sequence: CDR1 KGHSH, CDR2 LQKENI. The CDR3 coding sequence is TGTGCCAGCTCACCCAAACAGGGGGCAAACTATGGCTACACCTTC. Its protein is CASSPKQGANYGYTF.

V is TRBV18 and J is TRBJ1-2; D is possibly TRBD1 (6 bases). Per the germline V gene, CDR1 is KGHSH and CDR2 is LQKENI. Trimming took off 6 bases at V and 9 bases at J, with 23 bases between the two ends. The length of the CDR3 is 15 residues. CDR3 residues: CASSPLDSHLKSYTF. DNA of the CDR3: TGTGCCAGCTCTCCATTGGACAGTCACCTTAAGAGCTACACCTTC.

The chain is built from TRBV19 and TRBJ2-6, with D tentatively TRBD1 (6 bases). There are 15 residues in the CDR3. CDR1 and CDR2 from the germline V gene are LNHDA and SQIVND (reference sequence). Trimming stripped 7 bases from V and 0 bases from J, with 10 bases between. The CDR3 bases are TGTGCCAGTACCATCAGGGGCTCTGGGGCCAACGTCCTGACTTTC. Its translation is CASTIRGSGANVLTF.

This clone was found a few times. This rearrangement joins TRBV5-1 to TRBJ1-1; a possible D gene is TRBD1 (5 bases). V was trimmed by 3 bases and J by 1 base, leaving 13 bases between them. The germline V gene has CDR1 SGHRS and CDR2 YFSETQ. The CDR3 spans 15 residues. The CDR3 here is CASSWDLARNTEAFF. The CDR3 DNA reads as TGCGCCAGCAGCTGGGACTTAGCCCGGAACACTGAAGCTTTCTTT.

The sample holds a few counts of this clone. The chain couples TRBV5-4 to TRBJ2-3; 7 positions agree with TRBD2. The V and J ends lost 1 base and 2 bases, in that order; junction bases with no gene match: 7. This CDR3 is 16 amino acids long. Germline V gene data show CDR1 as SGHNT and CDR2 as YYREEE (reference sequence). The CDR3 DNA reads TGTGCCAGCAGCTTGCCTTGGGGGGGACCCACAGATACGCAGTATTTT. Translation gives CASSLPWGGPTDTQYF.

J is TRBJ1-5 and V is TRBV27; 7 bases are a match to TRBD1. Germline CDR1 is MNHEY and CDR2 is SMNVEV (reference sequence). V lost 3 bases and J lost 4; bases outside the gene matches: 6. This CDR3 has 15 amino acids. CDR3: CASSFDRVNNQPQHF. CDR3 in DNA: TGTGCCAGCAGTTTCGACAGGGTTAATAATCAGCCCCAGCATTTT.

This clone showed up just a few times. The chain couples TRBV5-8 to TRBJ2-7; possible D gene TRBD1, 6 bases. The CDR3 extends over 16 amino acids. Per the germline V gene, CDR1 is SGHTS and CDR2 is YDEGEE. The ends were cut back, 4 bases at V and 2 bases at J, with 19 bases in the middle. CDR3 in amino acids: CASSPTWVQGTYEQYF. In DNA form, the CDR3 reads TGTGCCAGCAGCCCAACGTGGGTCCAGGGGACCTACGAGCAGTACTTC.

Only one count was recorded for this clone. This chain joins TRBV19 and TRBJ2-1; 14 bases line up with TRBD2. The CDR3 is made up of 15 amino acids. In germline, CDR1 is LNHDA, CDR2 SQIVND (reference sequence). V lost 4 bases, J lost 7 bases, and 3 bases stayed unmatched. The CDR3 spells CASSRTSGGFNEQFF. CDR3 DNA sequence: TGTGCCAGTAGTAGGACTAGCGGGGGGTTTAATGAGCAGTTCTTC. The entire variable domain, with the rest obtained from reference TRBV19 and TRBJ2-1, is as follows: DGGITQSPKYLFRKEGQNVTLSCEQNLNHDAMYWYRQDPGQGLRLIYYSQIVNDFQKGDIAEGYSVSREKKESFPLTVTSAQKNPTAFYLCASSRTSGGFNEQFFGPGTRLTVL.

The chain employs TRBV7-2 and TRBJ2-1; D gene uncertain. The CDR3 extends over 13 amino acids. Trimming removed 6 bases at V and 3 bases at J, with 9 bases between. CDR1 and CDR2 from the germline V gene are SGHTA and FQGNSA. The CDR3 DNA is TGTGCCAGCAGTCCCAACGGCTACAATGAGCAGTTCTTC. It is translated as CASSPNGYNEQFF.

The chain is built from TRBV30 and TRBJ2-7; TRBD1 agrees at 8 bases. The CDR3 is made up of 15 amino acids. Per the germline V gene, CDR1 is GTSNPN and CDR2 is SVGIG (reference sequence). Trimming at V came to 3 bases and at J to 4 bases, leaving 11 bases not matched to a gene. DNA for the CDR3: TGTGCCTGGAGGGCAAGGGCAGGGGGCGGGTACGAGCAGTACTTC. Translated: CAWRARAGGGYEQYF.

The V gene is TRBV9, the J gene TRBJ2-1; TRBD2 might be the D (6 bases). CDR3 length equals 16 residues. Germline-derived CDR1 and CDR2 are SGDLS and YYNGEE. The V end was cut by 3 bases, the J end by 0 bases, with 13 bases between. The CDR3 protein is CASSATISGSYNEQFF. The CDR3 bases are TGTGCCAGCAGCGCAACGATTAGCGGCTCCTACAATGAGCAGTTCTTC.

The CDR3, as DNA: TGTGCCAGTCTAGAAAACACTGAAGCTTTCTTT. Encoded protein: CASLENTEAFF. This rearrangement joins TRBV28 to TRBJ1-1; D remains ambiguous. V lost 9 bases to trimming and J lost 2 bases, with 7 bases between them. The germline V gene encodes CDR1 MDHEN and CDR2 SYDVKM. The CDR3 length is 11 residues.

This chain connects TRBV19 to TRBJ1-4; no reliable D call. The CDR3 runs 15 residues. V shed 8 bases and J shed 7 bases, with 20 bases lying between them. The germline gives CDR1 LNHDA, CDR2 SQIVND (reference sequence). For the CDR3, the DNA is TGTGCCAGTTCGCGCCGGGATATACGAGGTGAAAAACTGTTTTTT. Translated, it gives CASSRRDIRGEKLFF.

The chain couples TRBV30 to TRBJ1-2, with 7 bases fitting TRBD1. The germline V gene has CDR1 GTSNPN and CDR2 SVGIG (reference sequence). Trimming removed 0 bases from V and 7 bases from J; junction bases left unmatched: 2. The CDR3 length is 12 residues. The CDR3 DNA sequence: TGTGCCTGGAGTGTACCAGGGGGTGGCTACACCTTC. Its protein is CAWSVPGGGYTF.

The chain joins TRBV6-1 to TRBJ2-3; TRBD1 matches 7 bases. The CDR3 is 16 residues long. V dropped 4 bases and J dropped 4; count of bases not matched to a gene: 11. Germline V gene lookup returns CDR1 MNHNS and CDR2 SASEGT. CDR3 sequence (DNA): TGTGCCAGCAGTGTTTTTTATGAAGGGGGCTCAGATACGCAGTATTTT. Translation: CASSVFYEGGSDTQYF.